This T cell receptor beta chain was profiled in a study of shared clonotypes between healthy human individuals. For sorted subsets, roughly 200 ng DNA per replicate equaled about 30,000 T cell genomes. This table comes from immunoSEQ multiplex PCR, and its TCRdb copy is limited to in-frame clones, with some not included. The data contain more than 900,000 clones, roughly 74% of them singletons. The CDR3 covers 15 residues. The germline gives CDR1 MNHNS, CDR2 SASEGT. The germline V and J ends were trimmed by 7 bases and 4 bases, with 16 bases remaining between them. V gene TRBV6-1 combines with J gene TRBJ1-4; tentatively, D is TRBD1 (5 bases). Sequencing was carried out using memory CD4+ T cells from PBMCs. Subset: CD45RA-negative fraction. The receptor comes from a man younger than 35 in good health. Some clones in this sample may be carry-over from other donors' samples. The CDR3, as DNA: TGTGCCAGCACCCAAGTGCAGGGTAATAATGAAAAACTGTTTTTT. It yields the protein CASTQVQGNNEKLFF.